One and the same sample provided the 11 T cell receptor beta chains below, sequenced in a study of CD8+ T cells in alopecia areata. Treatment in this sample: oral pan-JAK inhibitor, 5-10 mg twice daily. TCR sequencing used cDNA made by reverse transcription of extracted RNA. Assay used: immunoSEQ multiplex PCR; TCRdb lists only in-frame clones, some missing. The top ten clones hold more than 5% of a sample with 100,000 to 150,000 clones, over 60% of them seen once. Sequences were derived from CD4+ T cells sorted from blood, sampled at week 4, from a patient treated with tofacitinib. The receptors derive from a human donor with alopecia areata.

For the CDR3, the DNA is TGTGCCAGCAGCCACAGAAGGGCTAGCGGGGGGGCCGCCCAAGAGACCCAGTACTTC. This codes for CASSHRRASGGAAQETQYF. The chain carries TRBV4-2 and TRBJ2-5, with TRBD2 matching 12 bases. Germline CDR1 LGHNA, CDR2 YNFKEQ. The CDR3 runs to 19 residues. Trimming cost V 3 bases and J 1 base; bases outside gene matches: 12.

The chain recombines TRBV29-1 with TRBJ2-5; TRBD1 matches 8 bases. Germline assignment: CDR1 SQVTM and CDR2 ANQGSEA. There are 13 residues in the CDR3. V lost 7 bases to trimming and J lost 2 bases; unmatched junction nucleotides: 6. DNA of the CDR3: TGCAGCGGTAGACAGGGGAGTCAAGAGACCCAGTACTTC. The encoded protein is CSGRQGSQETQYF.

The chain recombines TRBV7-2 with TRBJ1-2; TRBD1 matches at 9 bases. The CDR3 covers 15 residues. Germline loops: CDR1 SGHTA, CDR2 FQGNSA. V gave up 5 bases and J gave up 0 bases; unmatched junction bases: 4. CDR3 DNA: TGTGCCAGCAGCCCCACAGGGGGCGCTAACTATGGCTACACCTTC. Protein product: CASSPTGGANYGYTF.

There are a few counts of this clone. The chain is built from TRBV9 and TRBJ1-2; D is undetermined. CDR1 and CDR2 (germline): SGDLS, YYNGEE. The CDR3 consists of 15 residues. The V end was cut by 0 bases, the J end by 5 bases, with 14 bases between. The CDR3 protein is CASSVEGGGRYGYTF. In nucleotides, the CDR3 is TGTGCCAGCAGCGTAGAAGGTGGAGGGAGGTATGGCTACACCTTC.

This chain connects TRBV7-2 to TRBJ1-1; D ambiguous. The V gene's germline CDR1 is SGHTA and CDR2 FQGNSA. The CDR3 runs 13 residues. V lost 2 bases and J 0 bases, leaving 4 bases between the germline ends. The CDR3 loop reads CASSLMVNTEAFF. CDR3 bases: TGTGCCAGCAGCTTAATGGTGAACACTGAAGCTTTCTTT.

The chain carries TRBV27 and TRBJ2-5; 12 bases are shared with TRBD2. CDR1 is MNHEY, CDR2 SMNVEV, per germline (reference sequence). CDR3 length: 15 amino acids. Trimming cost V 5 bases and J 1 base; bases outside gene matches: 2. This CDR3 is CASSPTSGGQETQYF. CDR3 nucleotides: TGTGCCAGCAGTCCGACTAGCGGGGGCCAAGAGACCCAGTACTTC.

The chain has TRBV10-3 and TRBJ2-2, with TRBD1 as a possible D gene (5 bases). This CDR3 has 14 amino acids. The germline CDR1 and CDR2 sequences are ENHRY and SYGVKD. V was pared by 4 bases and J by 0 bases, with 6 bases between. CDR3 DNA: TGTGCCATCAGTGCCAGGGCGAACACCGGGGAGCTGTTTTTT. It translates to CAISARANTGELFF.

In this sample, this clone turned up a few times. V and J are TRBV6-6 and TRBJ2-5, with 13 bases fitting TRBD2. The CDR3 covers 15 residues. CDR1 MNHNY and CDR2 SVGAGI come from the germline V gene (reference sequence). V lost 5 bases to trimming and J lost 2 bases; unmatched junction nucleotides: 2. In nucleotides, the CDR3 is TGTGCCAGCAGTACGGGACTAGCGGGGCAAGAGACCCAGTACTTC. Translating it yields CASSTGLAGQETQYF.

This clone was seen only a few times. The CDR3 reads CASSPLETTGKLFF. The DNA for the CDR3 is TGCGCCAGCAGCCCCCTAGAGACAACGGGCAAACTGTTTTTT. The chain combines TRBV4-3 with TRBJ1-4; D not certain. Between the trimmed V and J ends, which lost 4 bases and 11 bases, there was a span of 17 bases. Germline V gene lookup returns CDR1 LGHNA and CDR2 YSLEER. The CDR3 loop spans 14 amino acids.

The V gene is TRBV7-2, the J gene TRBJ1-2; no definite D call. With 0 bases removed from V and 5 bases from J, the gap between germline ends came to 4 bases. This CDR3 contains 12 residues. The germline CDR1 and CDR2 sequences are SGHTA and FQGNSA. This CDR3 is CASSLAEYGYTF. CDR3 nucleotide sequence: TGTGCCAGCAGCTTAGCTGAATATGGCTACACCTTC. Together with reference TRBV7-2 and TRBJ1-2, the CDR3 gives the full variable domain: GAGVSQSPSNKVTEKGKDVELRCDPISGHTALYWYRQSLGQGLEFLIYFQGNSAPDKSGLPSDRFSAERTGGSVSTLTIQRTQQEDSAVYLCASSLAEYGYTFGSGTRLTVV.

The gene calls are TRBV11-1 and TRBJ2-5, with D perhaps TRBD1 or TRBD2 (6 bases each). The CDR3 totals 16 residues. V dropped 4 bases and J dropped 1 base, with 16 bases sitting between them. Germline assignment: CDR1 SGHAT and CDR2 FQDESV (reference sequence). The CDR3 region is CASSSRLGGPQETQYF. In DNA, the CDR3 is TGTGCCAGCAGCTCGCGACTAGGGGGGCCCCAAGAGACCCAGTACTTC. Filled out from reference TRBV11-1 and TRBJ2-5, the complete variable domain reads EAEVAQSPRYKITEKSQAVAFWCDPISGHATLYWYRQILGQGPELLVQFQDESVVDDSQLPKDRFSAERLKGVDSTLKIQPAELGDSAMYLCASSSRLGGPQETQYFGPGTRLLVL.